This T cell receptor beta chain was retrieved from a study of cytomegalovirus exposure and HLA in healthy donors. Overall study results and limits: V segments that were indistinguishable, TRBV6-2 and TRBV6-3 among them, were omitted from analysis. The classifier reportedly diagnosed cytomegalovirus status with high sensitivity and specificity. Within an earlier analysis, most TCR beta V segments proved productive either about 87% or about 30% of the time.

Comments on this clone: The antigen remains undetermined.

The V and J ends lost 0 bases and 5 bases respectively, with 10 bases between them. The V gene's germline CDR1 is SGHRS and CDR2 YFSETQ. CDR3 size: 14 residues. PCR amplification relied on 60 Vbeta primers (plus 13 Jbeta primers). Here immunoSEQ multiplex PCR was the method, and the copy in TCRdb shows in-frame clones only, minus some. This sample has roughly 80,000 clones, with roughly two thirds found just once. The sample comprised PBMCs. V gene TRBV5-1 combines with J gene TRBJ2-3; the D gene is possibly TRBD1 (5 bases). The sequence came from a woman between 45 and 65 years old in good health and CMV-seropositive. The CDR3 spells CASSLGQFEDTQYF. Here the CDR3 DNA reads TGCGCCAGCAGCTTGGGACAGTTTGAAGATACGCAGTATTTT. Full variable domain (rest looked up from reference TRBV5-1 and TRBJ2-3): KAGVTQTPRYLIKTRGQQVTLSCSPISGHRSVSWYQQTPGQGLQFLFEYFSETQRNKGNFPGRFSGRQFSNSRSEMNVSTLELGDSALYLCASSLGQFEDTQYFGPGTRLTVL.